This entry features one T cell receptor (beta chain) sequence. The germline CDR1 and CDR2 sequences are LGHDT and YNNKEL (reference sequence). The CDR3 runs to 15 residues. Trimming at V came to 5 bases and at J to 1 base, leaving 5 bases not matched to a gene. The data are from a study of blood T cell repertoires in COVID-19. Under the authors' procedure: Amplified reference gene primers provided the basis for estimating nucleated cell counts. The table came from immunoSEQ multiplex PCR; TCRdb's copy has only in-frame clones and leaves some out. The D gene and trimming were derived from the DNA, and the V and J assignments and clone size from that table. The table includes about 240,000 clones, more than 75% detected once.

The chain couples TRBV3-1 (or the pseudogene TRBV3-2) to TRBJ1-5; 7 nucleotides agree with TRBD1. This sequence originates from a woman aged 40 to 55 with acute COVID-19. Sequenced input: PBMCs or T cells enriched from blood (not recorded which). The CDR3 sequence is CASSKGQNSNQPQHF. The CDR3 DNA reads TGTGCCAGCAGCAAGGGACAGAACAGCAATCAGCCCCAGCATTTT.